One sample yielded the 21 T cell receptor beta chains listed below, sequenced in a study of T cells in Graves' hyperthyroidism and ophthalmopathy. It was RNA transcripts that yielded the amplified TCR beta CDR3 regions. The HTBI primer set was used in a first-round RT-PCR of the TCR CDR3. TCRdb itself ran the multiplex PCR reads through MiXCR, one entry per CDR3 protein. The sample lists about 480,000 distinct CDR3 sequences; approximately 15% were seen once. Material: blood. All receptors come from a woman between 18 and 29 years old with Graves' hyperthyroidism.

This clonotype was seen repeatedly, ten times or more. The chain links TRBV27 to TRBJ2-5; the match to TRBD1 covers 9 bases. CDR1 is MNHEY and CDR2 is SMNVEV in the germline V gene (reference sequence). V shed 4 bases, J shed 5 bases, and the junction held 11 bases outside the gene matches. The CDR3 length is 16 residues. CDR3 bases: TGTGCCAGCAGTTCCCCAGGGACAGGGTCGGGGGAGACCCAGTACTTC. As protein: CASSSPGTGSGETQYF.

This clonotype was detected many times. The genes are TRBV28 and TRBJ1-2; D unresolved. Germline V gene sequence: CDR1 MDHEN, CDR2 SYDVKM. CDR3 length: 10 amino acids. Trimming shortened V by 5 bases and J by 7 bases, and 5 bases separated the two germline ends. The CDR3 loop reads CASSRFGYTF. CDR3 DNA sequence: TGTGCCAGCAGTCGTTTTGGCTACACCTTC.

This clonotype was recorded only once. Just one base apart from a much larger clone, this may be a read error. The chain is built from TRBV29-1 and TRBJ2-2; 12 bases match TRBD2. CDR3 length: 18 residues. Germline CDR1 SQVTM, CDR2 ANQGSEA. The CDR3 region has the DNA TGCAGCGTTGGACTAGCGGGAGATGGGGGATTGAACACCGGGAAGCTGTTTTTT. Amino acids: CSVGLAGDGGLNTGKLFF.

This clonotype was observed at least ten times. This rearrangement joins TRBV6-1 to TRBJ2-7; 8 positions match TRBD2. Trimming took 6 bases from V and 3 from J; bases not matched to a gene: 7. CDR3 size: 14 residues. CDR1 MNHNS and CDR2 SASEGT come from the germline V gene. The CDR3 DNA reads TGTGCCAGCAGCTTCGGACTAGCAGTCTACGAGCAGTACGTC. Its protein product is CASSFGLAVYEQYV.

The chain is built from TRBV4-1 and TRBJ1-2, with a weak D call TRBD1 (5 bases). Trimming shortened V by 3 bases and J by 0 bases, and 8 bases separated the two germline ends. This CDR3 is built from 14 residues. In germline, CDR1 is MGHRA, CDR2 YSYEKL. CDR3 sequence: CASSQGGSNYGYTF. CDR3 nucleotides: TGCGCCAGCAGCCAGGGGGGGTCTAACTATGGCTACACCTTC.

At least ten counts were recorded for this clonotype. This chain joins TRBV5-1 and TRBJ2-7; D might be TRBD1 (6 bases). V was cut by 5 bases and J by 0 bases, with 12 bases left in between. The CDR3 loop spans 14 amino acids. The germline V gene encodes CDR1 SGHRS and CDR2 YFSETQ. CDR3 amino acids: CASRGDTYSYEQYF. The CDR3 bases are TGCGCCAGCAGGGGGGACACCTACTCCTACGAGCAGTACTTC.

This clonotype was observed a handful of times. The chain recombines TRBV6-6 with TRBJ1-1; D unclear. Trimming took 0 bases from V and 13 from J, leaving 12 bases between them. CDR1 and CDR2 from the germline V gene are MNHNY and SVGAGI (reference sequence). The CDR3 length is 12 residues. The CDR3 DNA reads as TGTGCCAGCAGTTACTCGGAAGGTGGTGGTTTCTTT. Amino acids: CASSYSEGGGFF.

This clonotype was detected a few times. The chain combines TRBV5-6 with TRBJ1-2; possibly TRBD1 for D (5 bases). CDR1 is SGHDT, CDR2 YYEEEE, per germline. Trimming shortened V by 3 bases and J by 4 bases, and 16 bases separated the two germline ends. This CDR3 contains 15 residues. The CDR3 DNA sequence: TGTGCCAGCAGCTCGGCCGGGGGGACGAGCTATGGCTACACCTTC. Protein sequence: CASSSAGGTSYGYTF.

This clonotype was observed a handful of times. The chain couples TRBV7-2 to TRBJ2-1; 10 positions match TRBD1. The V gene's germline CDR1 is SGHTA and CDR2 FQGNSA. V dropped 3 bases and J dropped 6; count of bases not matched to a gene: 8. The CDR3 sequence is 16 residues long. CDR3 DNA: TGTGCCAGCAGCTTCGGTAGGGACAGGGGTTTCAATGAGCAGTTCTTC. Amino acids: CASSFGRDRGFNEQFF.

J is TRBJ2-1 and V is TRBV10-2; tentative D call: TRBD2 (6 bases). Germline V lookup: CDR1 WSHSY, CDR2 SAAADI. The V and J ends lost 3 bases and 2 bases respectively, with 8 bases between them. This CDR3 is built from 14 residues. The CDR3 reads CASSDWTTYNEQFF. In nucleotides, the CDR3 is TGCGCCAGCAGTGATTGGACTACCTACAATGAGCAGTTCTTC.

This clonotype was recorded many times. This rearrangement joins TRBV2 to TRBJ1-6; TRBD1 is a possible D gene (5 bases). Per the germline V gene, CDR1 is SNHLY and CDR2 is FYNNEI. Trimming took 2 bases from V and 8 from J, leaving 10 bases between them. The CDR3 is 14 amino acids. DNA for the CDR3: TGTGCCAGCAGTGAACAGGGCGAGGATTCACCCCTCCACTTT. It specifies CASSEQGEDSPLHF.

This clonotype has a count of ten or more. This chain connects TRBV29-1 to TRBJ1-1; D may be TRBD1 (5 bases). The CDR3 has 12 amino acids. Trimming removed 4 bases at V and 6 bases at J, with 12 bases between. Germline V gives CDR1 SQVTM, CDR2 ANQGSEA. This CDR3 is CSVVEGIAEAFF. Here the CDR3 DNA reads TGCAGCGTTGTTGAGGGGATCGCTGAAGCTTTCTTT.

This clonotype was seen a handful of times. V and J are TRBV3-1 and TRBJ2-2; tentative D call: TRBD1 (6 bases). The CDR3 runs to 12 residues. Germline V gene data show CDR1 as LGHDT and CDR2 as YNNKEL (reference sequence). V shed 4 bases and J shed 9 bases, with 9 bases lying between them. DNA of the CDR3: TGTGCCAGCAGCCGGACAGTGAGGGAGCTGTTTTTT. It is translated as CASSRTVRELFF.

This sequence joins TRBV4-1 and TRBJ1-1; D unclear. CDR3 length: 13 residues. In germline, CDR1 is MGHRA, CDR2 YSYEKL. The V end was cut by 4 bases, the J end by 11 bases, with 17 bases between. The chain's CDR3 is CASSLAGQRLAFF. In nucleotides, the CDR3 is TGCGCCAGCAGCCTGGCTGGCCAACGCCTGGCTTTCTTT.

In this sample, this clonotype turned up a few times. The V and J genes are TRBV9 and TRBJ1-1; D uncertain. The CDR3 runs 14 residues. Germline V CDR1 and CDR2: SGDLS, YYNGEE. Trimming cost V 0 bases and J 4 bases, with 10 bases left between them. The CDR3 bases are TGTGCCAGCAGCGTAGTTGGGAGAGGCACTGAAGCTTTCTTT. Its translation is CASSVVGRGTEAFF.

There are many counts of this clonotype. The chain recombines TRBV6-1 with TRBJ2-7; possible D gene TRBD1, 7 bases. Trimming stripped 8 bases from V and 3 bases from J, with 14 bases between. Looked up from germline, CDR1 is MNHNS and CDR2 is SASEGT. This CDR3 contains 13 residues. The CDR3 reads CASLRQGGYEQYV. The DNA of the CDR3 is TGTGCCAGCTTAAGGCAGGGGGGCTACGAGCAGTACGTC.

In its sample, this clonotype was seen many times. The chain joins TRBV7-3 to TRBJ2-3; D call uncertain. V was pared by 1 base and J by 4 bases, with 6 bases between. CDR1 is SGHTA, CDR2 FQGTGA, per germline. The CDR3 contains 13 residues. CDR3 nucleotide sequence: TGTGCCAGCAGCTTAATGTTATCAGATACGCAGTATTTT. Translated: CASSLMLSDTQYF. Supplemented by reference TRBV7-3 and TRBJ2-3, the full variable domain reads GAGVSQTPSNKVTEKGKYVELRCDPISGHTALYWYRQSLGQGPEFLIYFQGTGAADDSGLPNDRFFAVRPEGSVSTLKIQRTERGDSAVYLCASSLMLSDTQYFGPGTRLTVL.

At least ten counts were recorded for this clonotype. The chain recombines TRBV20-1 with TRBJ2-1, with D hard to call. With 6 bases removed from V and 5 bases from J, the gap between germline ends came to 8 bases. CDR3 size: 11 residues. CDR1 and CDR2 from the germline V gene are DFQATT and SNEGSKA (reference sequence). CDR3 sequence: CSAKIHNEQFF. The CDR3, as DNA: TGCAGTGCGAAAATTCACAATGAGCAGTTCTTC.

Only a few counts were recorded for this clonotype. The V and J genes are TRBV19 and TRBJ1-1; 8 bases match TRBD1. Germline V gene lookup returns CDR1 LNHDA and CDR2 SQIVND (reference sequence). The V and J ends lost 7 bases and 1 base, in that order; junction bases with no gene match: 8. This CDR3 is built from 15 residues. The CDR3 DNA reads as TGTGCCAGTACTGGAACCGGGACAGGGAACACTGAAGCTTTCTTT. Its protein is CASTGTGTGNTEAFF.

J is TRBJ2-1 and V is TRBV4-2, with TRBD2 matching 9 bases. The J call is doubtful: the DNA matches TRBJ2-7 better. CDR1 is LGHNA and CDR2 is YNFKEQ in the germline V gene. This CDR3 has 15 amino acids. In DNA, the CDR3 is TGTGCCAGCAGCCCGATAGCGGGAGAGGGCTATGAGCAGTACTTC. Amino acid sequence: CASSPIAGEGYEQYF.

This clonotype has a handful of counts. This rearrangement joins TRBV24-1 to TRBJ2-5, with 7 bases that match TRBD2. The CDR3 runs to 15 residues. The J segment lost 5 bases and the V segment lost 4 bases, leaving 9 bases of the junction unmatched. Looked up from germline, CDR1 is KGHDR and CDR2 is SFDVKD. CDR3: CATSDPTLARETQYF. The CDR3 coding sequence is TGTGCCACCAGTGACCCGACACTAGCGCGGGAGACCCAGTACTTC.